These T cell receptor beta chains were read from a single sample in a study of shared clonotypes between healthy human individuals. The protocol was immunoSEQ multiplex PCR, while the TCRdb copy is restricted to in-frame clones and leaves out a portion. The sample holds approximately 500,000 clones, 81% seen once. The source material was PBMCs. The origin of the receptors is a middle-aged woman in good health. Some clones in this sample may be carry-over from other donors' samples. The CDR3 runs from the conserved cysteine through the conserved F or W. The D gene is left open where the match is weak. Clone size is stated in some rows and not others, as once, few, many or a class when expanded.

>TRBJ2-3|many|NA|TRBV9
TGTGCCAGCAGCGAGACCGGACAGAGCCACACAGATACGCAGTATTTT
CASSETGQSHTDTQYF
>TRBJ2-7|NA|NA|TRBV7-3
TGTGCCAGCAGCTCCCTTTTGGGGGAGGGGGCATACGAGCAGTACTTC
CASSSLLGEGAYEQYF
>TRBJ2-7|once|NA|TRBV7-9
TGTGCCAGCAGCCCCGATCGGACATCATACGAGCAGTACTTC
CASSPDRTSYEQYF
>TRBJ1-1|NA|NA|TRBV27
TGTGCCAGCAGTCACCGGGGGTCGGTCACTGAAGCTTTCTTT
CASSHRGSVTEAFF
>TRBJ1-5|once|NA|TRBV7-9
TGTGCCAGCAGCATAGGGGACGAACCCCAGCATTTT
CASSIGDEPQHF
>TRBJ2-5|once|TRBD2|TRBV10-3
TGTGCCATCAGTGAACGGGGACTAGCGGGAGAGACCCAGTACTTC
CAISERGLAGETQYF
>TRBJ2-3|NA|NA|TRBV7-9
TGTGCCAGCAGCCCCCCGGGACTTCCTCCTCTGGATACGCAGTATTTT
CASSPPGLPPLDTQYF
>TRBJ1-2|NA|NA|TRBV6-1
TGTGCCAGCAGTGAGTTAAGCAAGAACTATGGCTACACCTTC
CASSELSKNYGYTF
>TRBJ1-2|NA|NA|TRBV11-2
TGTGCCAGCAGCGACACAGGGTCCCTCTATGGCTACACCTTC
CASSDTGSLYGYTF
>TRBJ2-4|NA|NA|TRBV14
TGTGCCAGCAGCAAAAGAGTAAGGGACCGTCTAGCCAAAAACATTCAGTACTTC
CASSKRVRDRLAKNIQYF
>TRBJ2-3|NA|NA|TRBV29-1
TGCAGCGTTACCTTAGCAGCAGATACGCAGTATTTT
CSVTLAADTQYF
>TRBJ1-1|few|NA|TRBV2
TGTGCCAGCAGGGACAGTGGGACTGAAGCTTTCTTT
CASRDSGTEAFF
>TRBJ2-3|NA|TRBD2|TRBV5-1
TGCGCCAGCAGCTTGACAGCGGGAGGGAGAGATACGCAGTATTTT
CASSLTAGGRDTQYF
>TRBJ1-4|NA|NA|TRBV7-9
TGTGCCAGCAGCTTATTGAGTGAAAAACTGTTTTTT
CASSLLSEKLFF
>TRBJ2-7|NA|NA|TRBV6-1
TGTGCCAGCAGTGAAGCAAGCTGGTCCTACGAGCAGTACTTC
CASSEASWSYEQYF
>TRBJ1-2|few|NA|TRBV29-1
TGCAGCGTTGAAGTACCAGGGGCTAGGGGCTACACCTTC
CSVEVPGARGYTF
>TRBJ2-5|many|TRBD1|TRBV30
TGTGCCTGGGGGCCGGGACAGGGGTGGGAGACCCAGTACTTC
CAWGPGQGWETQYF
>TRBJ2-5|NA|TRBD1|TRBV5-4
TGTGCCAGCAGCTTGGGCCAGGGGGTAGAGACCCAGTACTTC
CASSLGQGVETQYF
>TRBJ2-5|many|TRBD2|TRBV7-2
TGTGCCAGCAGCCTAGCGGGAGGGGGGCAAGAGACCCAGTACTTC
CASSLAGGGQETQYF
>TRBJ2-3|NA|NA|TRBV15
TGTGCCACCAACCGGATACCCACAGATACGCAGTATTTT
CATNRIPTDTQYF
>TRBJ2-1|few|NA|TRBV5-1
TGCGCCAGCAGCTTGGGGGTTCGAGACAATGAGCAGTTCTTC
CASSLGVRDNEQFF
>TRBJ1-4|NA|TRBD1|TRBV7-9
TGTGCCAGCAGTGATACCGGGACAGGGTATGAAAAACTGTTTTTT
CASSDTGTGYEKLFF
>TRBJ2-7|NA|NA|TRBV11-2
TGTGCCAGCAGCAAAGGAGGCGCTGGATCCTACGAGCAGTACTTC
CASSKGGAGSYEQYF
>TRBJ2-1|once|TRBD2|TRBV6-4
TGTGCCAGCAGTGTGCTAGCGGGTGGGAATGAGCAGTTCTTC
CASSVLAGGNEQFF
>TRBJ1-2|NA|NA|TRBV6-5
TGTGCCAGCAGTTACTCGAGGACCGGATATGGCTACACCTTC
CASSYSRTGYGYTF
>TRBJ1-2|NA|NA|TRBV15
TGTGCCACCAGCAGAGTTTCCTCAAACTATGGCTACACCTTC
CATSRVSSNYGYTF
>TRBJ1-5|NA|TRBD1|TRBV29-1
TGCAGCGCAAGGACAGGGGACGGCAATCAGCCCCAGCATTTT
CSARTGDGNQPQHF
>TRBJ1-1|NA|TRBD1|TRBV10-3
TGTGCCATCACCCCGGGACAGGGGGCTGATGTAGATGCTTTCTTT
CAITPGQGADVDAFF
>TRBJ2-5|few|NA|TRBV15
TGTGCCACCAGCAGGCAACTGAATGGGGTAGAGACCCAGTACTTC
CATSRQLNGVETQYF
>TRBJ2-3|NA|NA|TRBV4-2
TGTGCCAGCAGCCAGGGACGTAGCACAGATACGCAGTATTTT
CASSQGRSTDTQYF
>TRBJ2-7|NA|NA|TRBV2
TGTGCCAGCAGGAGGAGCTACGAGCAGTACTTC
CASRRSYEQYF
>TRBJ2-1|NA|NA|TRBV15
TGTGCCACCAGCATCGGAGGCGGGACAAACTACAATGAGCAGTTCTTC
CATSIGGGTNYNEQFF
>TRBJ2-6|NA|NA|TRBV6-1
TGTGCCAGCAGTGAGAGGAATGGGGCTGGGGCCAACGTCCTGACTTTC
CASSERNGAGANVLTF
>TRBJ2-7|NA|NA|TRBV7-8
TGTGCCAGCAGCTTAGAGGGCAGAGTCTACGAGCAGTACTTC
CASSLEGRVYEQYF
>TRBJ1-3|NA|NA|TRBV5-1
TGCGCCAGCAGCTTGGATCCAAGCTCTGGAAACACCATATATTTT
CASSLDPSSGNTIYF
>TRBJ1-2|NA|NA|TRBV10-3
TGTGCCATCAGTGAGTCCGCCTCCACAAACTATGGCTACACCTTC
CAISESASTNYGYTF